The 16 T cell receptor beta chains reported below all come from one sample, sequenced in a study of CD8+ T cells in alopecia areata. cDNA reverse transcribed from extracted RNA served as the sequencing template. Some clones are missing from TCRdb's copy, which holds only in-frame ones; the method was immunoSEQ multiplex PCR. The sample consists of over 150,000 clones, 59% of them appearing once. The material was CD4+ T cells sorted from blood, obtained at week 0. The receptors were gathered from a human donor with alopecia areata.

V gene TRBV30 combines with J gene TRBJ1-5; unclear D gene. CDR3 length: 14 amino acids. V lost 2 bases to trimming and J lost 4 bases, with 12 bases between them. In germline, CDR1 is GTSNPN, CDR2 SVGIG (reference sequence). The CDR3 DNA sequence: TGTGCCTGGAGTTTAACACGGCTAAATCAGCCCCAGCATTTT. It translates to CAWSLTRLNQPQHF.

There are a few counts of this clone. This specimen includes other DNA sequences encoding the same CDR3. The chain uses TRBV29-1 and TRBJ1-2; D is perhaps TRBD1 (6 bases). The CDR3 is made up of 13 amino acids. CDR1 and CDR2 (germline): SQVTM, ANQGSEA. Trimming took off 4 bases at V and 0 bases at J, with 9 bases between the two ends. This CDR3 is CSVGQGSNYGYTF. Here the CDR3 DNA reads TGCAGCGTTGGTCAGGGGTCTAACTATGGCTACACCTTC.

The chain links TRBV30 to TRBJ2-2, with 10 bases matching TRBD1. CDR1 is GTSNPN, CDR2 SVGIG, per germline (reference sequence). The CDR3 runs 15 residues. V trimming: 1 base; J trimming: 7 bases; junction bases outside the gene matches: 6. CDR3 protein: CAWSDIGTGDGELFF. The CDR3, as DNA: TGTGCCTGGAGTGATATCGGGACAGGGGACGGGGAGCTGTTTTTT.

This sequence joins TRBV15 and TRBJ2-2; 7 bases are a match to TRBD2. V trimming: 0 bases; J trimming: 6 bases; junction bases outside the gene matches: 7. The germline CDR1 and CDR2 sequences are LNHNV and YYDKDF (reference sequence). The CDR3 spans 16 residues. The CDR3 DNA is TGTGCCACCAGCAGAGATGGCCTAGCGGTAGCCGGGGAGCTGTTTTTT. This sequence encodes CATSRDGLAVAGELFF.

V is TRBV30 and J is TRBJ1-1, with no clear D. The CDR3 runs to 11 residues. Trimming removed 1 base from V and 10 bases from J, with 10 bases in between. Germline CDR1 is GTSNPN and CDR2 is SVGIG (reference sequence). In nucleotides, the CDR3 is TGTGCCTGGAGTGGGCCAATGGGAGCTTTCTTT. It is translated as CAWSGPMGAFF.

The count of this clone is one. The chain uses TRBV11-1 and TRBJ2-5; possibly TRBD2 for D (6 bases). V lost 3 bases and J lost 5, with 10 bases in between. The CDR3 spans 13 residues. Per germline, CDR1 SGHAT and CDR2 FQDESV (reference sequence). The CDR3 coding sequence is TGTGCCAGCAGCTTCATGGGACTGGAGACCCAGTACTTC. Translating gives CASSFMGLETQYF. Using reference TRBV11-1 and TRBJ2-5 for the parts outside the CDR3, the full variable domain is EAEVAQSPRYKITEKSQAVAFWCDPISGHATLYWYRQILGQGPELLVQFQDESVVDDSQLPKDRFSAERLKGVDSTLKIQPAELGDSAMYLCASSFMGLETQYFGPGTRLLVL.

V gene TRBV29-1 combines with J gene TRBJ2-7; TRBD2 agrees at 7 bases. V lost 4 bases to trimming and J lost 0 bases; unmatched junction nucleotides: 12. The CDR3 has 16 residues. Germline V gene sequence: CDR1 SQVTM, CDR2 ANQGSEA. CDR3 nucleotide sequence: TGCAGCGTTGCCCAGCTGGGGGGGAGAAGCTCCTACGAGCAGTACTTC. Translating gives CSVAQLGGRSSYEQYF.

The rearrangement joins TRBV11-1 to TRBJ1-1; a possible D gene is TRBD1 (5 bases). The CDR3 covers 11 residues. V gave up 3 bases and J gave up 8 bases, with 7 bases separating them. Germline assignment: CDR1 SGHAT and CDR2 FQDESV (reference sequence). CDR3 sequence reads: CASSFRGEAFF. For the CDR3, the DNA is TGTGCCAGCAGCTTTCGGGGGGAAGCTTTCTTT.

This chain links TRBV12-5 with TRBJ2-7, with 9 nucleotides matching TRBD1. The CDR3 spans 18 residues. Per germline, CDR1 LGHNT and CDR2 FRNRAP. V gave up 0 bases and J gave up 2 bases; unmatched junction bases: 11. DNA of the CDR3: TGTGCTAGTGGTTTGGTAGCGTCTGGACAGGGGACAACCTACGAGCAGTACTTC. It yields the protein CASGLVASGQGTTYEQYF.

The genes are TRBV6-1 and TRBJ1-2, with 10 bases identical to TRBD1. Germline loops: CDR1 MNHNS, CDR2 SASEGT. This CDR3 spans 13 amino acids. With 2 bases clipped from V and 7 bases from J, the junction kept 1 base outside the gene matches. The chain's CDR3 is CASSERTGGGYTF. The CDR3 DNA sequence: TGTGCCAGCAGTGAAAGGACAGGGGGTGGCTACACCTTC.

The chain couples TRBV15 to TRBJ1-3; perhaps TRBD1 as D (5 bases). CDR1 LNHNV and CDR2 YYDKDF come from the germline V gene (reference sequence). The CDR3 extends over 15 amino acids. Between the trimmed V and J ends, which lost 5 bases and 0 bases, there was a span of 11 bases. CDR3 sequence: CATSFWTSSGNTIYF. DNA for the CDR3: TGTGCCACCAGCTTCTGGACAAGCTCTGGAAACACCATATATTTT. Drawing the rest from reference TRBV15 and TRBJ1-3, the complete variable domain is DAMVIQNPRYQVTQFGKPVTLSCSQTLNHNVMYWYQQKSSQAPKLLFHYYDKDFNNEADTPDNFQSRRPNTSFCFLDIRSPGLGDTAMYLCATSFWTSSGNTIYFGEGSWLTVV.

The chain couples TRBV29-1 to TRBJ2-3, with D possibly being TRBD1 (6 bases). Looked up from germline, CDR1 is SQVTM and CDR2 is ANQGSEA. The CDR3 runs to 17 residues. Trimming removed 1 base at V and 0 bases at J, with 17 bases between. In nucleotides, the CDR3 is TGCAGCGTTGAAGGGGGGTTTGGGGGCTCCAGCACAGATACGCAGTATTTT. Protein sequence: CSVEGGFGGSSTDTQYF.

The J gene is TRBJ2-3, the V gene TRBV7-2, with TRBD2 identical over 7 bases. This CDR3 region has 16 residues. Germline loops: CDR1 SGHTA, CDR2 FQGNSA. The trim removed 4 bases at V and 1 base at J, leaving 8 bases unmatched. This CDR3 reads CASSSRIGGGTDTQYF. CDR3 coding DNA: TGTGCCAGCAGCTCGCGGATTGGGGGGGGCACAGATACGCAGTATTTT.

This clone occurred once. The V gene is TRBV27, the J gene TRBJ2-7; tentative D call: TRBD2 (6 bases). Germline V lookup: CDR1 MNHEY, CDR2 SMNVEV (reference sequence). V was shortened by 0 bases and J by 6 bases, with 6 bases between the two germline ends. This CDR3 region has 12 residues. CDR3 residues: CASSLSGGEQYF. The CDR3 nucleotides are TGTGCCAGCAGTTTATCCGGGGGCGAGCAGTACTTC.

The chain joins TRBV19 to TRBJ2-7; D gene uncertain. Germline assignment: CDR1 LNHDA and CDR2 SQIVND (reference sequence). V was clipped by 5 bases and J by 3 bases, with 5 bases between them. The CDR3 covers 11 residues. CDR3: CASSDRYEQYF. The CDR3 region has the DNA TGTGCCAGTAGTGACCGCTACGAGCAGTACTTC. The full variable domain, with the rest looked up from reference TRBV19 and TRBJ2-7, is DGGITQSPKYLFRKEGQNVTLSCEQNLNHDAMYWYRQDPGQGLRLIYYSQIVNDFQKGDIAEGYSVSREKKESFPLTVTSAQKNPTAFYLCASSDRYEQYFGPGTRLTVT.

The chain links TRBV21-1 to TRBJ1-5. TRBV21-1 is given as a pseudogene. The CDR3 has 12 amino acids. This CDR3 reads CASSKGGQPQHF. In DNA form, the CDR3 reads TGTGCCAGCAGCAAAGGGGGACAGCCCCAGCATTTT.